Described below is a single TCR beta chain sequence and its context. CDR1 and CDR2 (germline): MDHEN, SYDVKM. Deletions cut 1 base from V and 8 bases from J, with 18 bases between. The CDR3 has 16 residues. The data were obtained in a study of blood T cell repertoires in COVID-19. Here immunoSEQ multiplex PCR was the method, and the copy in TCRdb shows in-frame clones only, minus some. Seen here are 50,000 to 65,000 clones, 85% to 90% observed once, and the top ten hold around 17%. This chain joins TRBV28 and TRBJ1-5; D uncertain. The clonotype comes from a human donor in a cohort sampled during active COVID-19. Sequenced: peripheral blood. The CDR3: CASSLSRPPDGEPQHF. Here the CDR3 DNA reads TGTGCCAGCAGTTTATCACGCCCCCCGGACGGGGAGCCCCAGCATTTT.